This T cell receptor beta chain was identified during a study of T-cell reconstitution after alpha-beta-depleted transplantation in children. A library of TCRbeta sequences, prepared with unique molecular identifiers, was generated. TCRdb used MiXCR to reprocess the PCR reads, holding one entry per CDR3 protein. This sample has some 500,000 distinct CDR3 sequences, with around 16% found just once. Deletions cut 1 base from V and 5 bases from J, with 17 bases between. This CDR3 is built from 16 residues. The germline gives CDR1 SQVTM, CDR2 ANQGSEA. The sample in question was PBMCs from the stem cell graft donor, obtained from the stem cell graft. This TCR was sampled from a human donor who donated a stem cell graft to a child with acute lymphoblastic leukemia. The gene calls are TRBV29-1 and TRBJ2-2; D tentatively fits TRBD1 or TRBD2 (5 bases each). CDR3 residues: CSVEGDGQRKTGELFF. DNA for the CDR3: TGCAGCGTTGAAGGGGACGGTCAACGGAAAACCGGGGAGCTGTTTTTT.